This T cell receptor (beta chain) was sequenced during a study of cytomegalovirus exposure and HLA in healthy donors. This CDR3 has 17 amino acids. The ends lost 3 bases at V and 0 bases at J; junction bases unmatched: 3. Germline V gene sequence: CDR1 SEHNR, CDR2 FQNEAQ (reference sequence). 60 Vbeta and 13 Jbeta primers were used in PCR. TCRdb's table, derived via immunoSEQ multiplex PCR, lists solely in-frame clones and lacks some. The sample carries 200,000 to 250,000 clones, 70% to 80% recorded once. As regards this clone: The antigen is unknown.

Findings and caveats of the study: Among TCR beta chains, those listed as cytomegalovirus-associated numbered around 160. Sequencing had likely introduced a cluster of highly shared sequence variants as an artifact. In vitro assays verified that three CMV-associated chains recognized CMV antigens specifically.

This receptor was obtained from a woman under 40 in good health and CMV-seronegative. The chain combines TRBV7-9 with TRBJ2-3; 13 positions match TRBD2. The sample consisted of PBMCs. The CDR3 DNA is TGTGCCAGCAGCTTGCGACTAGCGGGAGGCAGCACAGATACGCAGTATTTT. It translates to CASSLRLAGGSTDTQYF. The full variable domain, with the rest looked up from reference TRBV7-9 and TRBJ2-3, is DTGVSQNPRHKITKRGQNVTFRCDPISEHNRLYWYRQTLGQGPEFLTYFQNEAQLEKSRLLSDRFSAERPKGSFSTLEIQRTEQGDSAMYLCASSLRLAGGSTDTQYFGPGTRLTVL.